The 31 T cell receptor beta chains given below trace back to one sample, sequenced in a study of cytomegalovirus exposure and HLA in healthy donors. PCR amplification relied on 60 Vbeta primers (plus 13 Jbeta primers). Libraries were prepared by immunoSEQ multiplex PCR; TCRdb keeps only in-frame clonotypes and omits some of them. The data contain under 100,000 clones, more than 55% of them singletons. Sequencing was carried out using PBMCs. The receptors originated from a woman between 25 and 40 years old in good health and CMV-seropositive.

This clone occurred once. The DNA of the CDR3 is TGTGCCTGGAGGGTACAGGGAAAGGGCTACACCTTC. Translated, it gives CAWRVQGKGYTF. This chain links TRBV30 with TRBJ1-2; the D gene is possibly TRBD1 (6 bases). CDR1 and CDR2 (germline): GTSNPN, SVGIG (reference sequence). The CDR3 covers 12 residues. V was pared by 3 bases and J by 8 bases, with 13 bases between.

V usage is TRBV19 and J usage is TRBJ1-1; TRBD1 might be the D (5 bases). This CDR3 has 13 amino acids. V gave up 5 bases and J gave up 1 base, with 8 bases separating them. CDR1 and CDR2 from the germline V gene are LNHDA and SQIVND (reference sequence). The CDR3 region is CASSADKNTEAFF. Here the CDR3 DNA reads TGTGCCAGTAGTGCGGACAAGAACACTGAAGCTTTCTTT.

The chain employs TRBV6-6 and TRBJ1-2, with D possibly TRBD1 on 6 matching bases. CDR1 and CDR2 from the germline V gene are MNHNY and SVGAGI (reference sequence). With 6 bases removed from V and 2 bases from J, the gap between germline ends came to 16 bases. CDR3 size: 15 residues. The CDR3: CASSFAQGANYGYTF. The CDR3 nucleotides read TGTGCCAGCAGCTTCGCACAGGGTGCCAACTATGGCTACACCTTC.

V is TRBV6-5 and J is TRBJ2-7; TRBD1 matches at 9 bases. The CDR3 runs to 15 residues. CDR1 is MNHEY, CDR2 SVGAGI, per germline. Trimming removed 0 bases from V and 6 bases from J; junction bases left unmatched: 6. Here the CDR3 reads CASSYSNRGLREQYF. For the CDR3, the DNA is TGTGCCAGCAGTTACTCGAACAGGGGGCTTCGCGAGCAGTACTTC.

This clone was recorded only once. The CDR3 DNA reads TGTGCCAGCAGTTTTACGCTGAGCTCCTACGAGCAGTACTTC. It is translated as CASSFTLSSYEQYF. The chain combines TRBV28 with TRBJ2-7; D uncertain. Trimming cost V 3 bases and J 0 bases, with 9 bases left between them. In germline, CDR1 is MDHEN, CDR2 SYDVKM. The CDR3 is 14 amino acids.

This clone has just a few counts. The chain employs TRBV4-3 and TRBJ1-2, with 8 bases fitting TRBD1. The CDR3 extends over 14 amino acids. In germline, CDR1 is LGHNA, CDR2 YSLEER. V lost 3 bases and J lost 4; bases outside the gene matches: 4. The CDR3, as DNA: TGCGCCAGCAGCCAGGACAGGGCGGGCTATGGCTACACCTTC. This translates into CASSQDRAGYGYTF.

This clone was observed a single time. The rearrangement joins TRBV6-1 to TRBJ2-7; D perhaps matches TRBD2 (6 bases). Germline V CDR1 and CDR2: MNHNS, SASEGT. Between the trimmed V and J ends, which lost 1 base and 2 bases, there was a span of 9 bases. This CDR3 is built from 14 residues. Here the CDR3 reads CASSEEAGPYEQYF. In DNA form, the CDR3 reads TGTGCCAGCAGTGAAGAGGCGGGGCCCTACGAGCAGTACTTC.

The genes are TRBV19 and TRBJ1-5; 7 nucleotides align to TRBD1. Germline CDR1 reads LNHDA; CDR2 reads SQIVND (reference sequence). There are 11 residues in the CDR3. Losses at the gene ends were 8 bases for V and 7 bases for J; bases not matched to a gene: 2. The CDR3 here is CASGTDQPQHF. The DNA of the CDR3 is TGTGCCAGTGGGACAGACCAGCCCCAGCATTTT.

This rearrangement joins TRBV19 to TRBJ1-1, with TRBD1 identical over 8 bases. Per the germline V gene, CDR1 is LNHDA and CDR2 is SQIVND (reference sequence). Trimming took 7 bases from V and 11 from J; bases not matched to a gene: 15. There are 14 residues in the CDR3. As DNA, the CDR3 is TGTGCCAGTACCTTGGGACAGGCTGGGAAGGGGGCTTTCTTT. Its translation is CASTLGQAGKGAFF.

The J gene is TRBJ2-7, the V gene TRBV29-1; 9 positions agree with TRBD1. The CDR3 totals 14 residues. V was clipped by 5 bases and J by 6 bases; unmatched bases: 11. The germline gives CDR1 SQVTM, CDR2 ANQGSEA. The chain's CDR3 is CSVTDRGSGSEQYF. The CDR3, as DNA: TGCAGCGTTACAGACAGGGGGAGTGGTAGCGAGCAGTACTTC.

The chain combines TRBV2 with TRBJ1-1; 8 nucleotides agree with TRBD1. CDR1 is SNHLY and CDR2 is FYNNEI in the germline V gene. This CDR3 spans 14 amino acids. V lost 6 bases to trimming and J lost 0 bases; unmatched junction nucleotides: 3. CDR3 sequence (DNA): TGTGCCAGCAGCCAGGACAGGGTGAACACTGAAGCTTTCTTT. This sequence encodes CASSQDRVNTEAFF.

The rearrangement links TRBV5-4 to TRBJ1-1, with TRBD1 matching 7 bases. V lost 8 bases, J lost 1 base, and 2 bases stayed unmatched. CDR1 is SGHNT and CDR2 is YYREEE in the germline V gene (reference sequence). This CDR3 has 12 residues. CDR3 sequence reads: CASRQGNTEAFF. The CDR3 nucleotides are TGTGCCAGTCGACAGGGGAACACTGAAGCTTTCTTT.

CDR3 protein: CASSSVGVVNTEAFF. CDR3 coding DNA: TGTGCCAGCAGCTCAGTAGGGGTTGTGAACACTGAAGCTTTCTTT. V usage is TRBV7-9 and J usage is TRBJ1-1, with a tentative D call TRBD1 (5 bases). CDR1 SEHNR and CDR2 FQNEAQ come from the germline V gene (reference sequence). The V and J ends lost 4 bases and 0 bases respectively, with 12 bases between them. CDR3 length equals 15 residues.

V gene TRBV2 combines with J gene TRBJ2-7; 11 nucleotides match TRBD2. The CDR3 spans 14 residues. Per germline, CDR1 SNHLY and CDR2 FYNNEI. V lost 7 bases, J lost 2 bases, and 4 bases stayed unmatched. The CDR3 nucleotides are TGTGCCAGCATCGGGACTAGCGGTACCTACGAGCAGTACTTC. Amino acid sequence: CASIGTSGTYEQYF.

This clone was seen a handful of times. The chain recombines TRBV10-2 with TRBJ2-1, with a possible D match to TRBD2 (6 bases). V lost 5 bases to trimming and J lost 7 bases, with 12 bases between them. The germline CDR1 and CDR2 sequences are WSHSY and SAAADI. The CDR3 is 13 amino acids. As DNA, the CDR3 is TGCGCCAGCAGTTGGACTACGCCAAATGAGCAGTTCTTC. This translates into CASSWTTPNEQFF.

By proportion, this clone is medium-sized. V usage is TRBV4-3 and J usage is TRBJ1-1; D may be TRBD1 (6 bases). Germline V gene sequence: CDR1 LGHNA, CDR2 YSLEER. V lost 1 base to trimming and J lost 0 bases, with 9 bases between them. The CDR3 has 15 residues. The CDR3 loop reads CASSQVDRMNTEAFF. CDR3 sequence (DNA): TGCGCCAGCAGCCAAGTAGACAGGATGAACACTGAAGCTTTCTTT.

This clone was recorded a few times. The rearrangement links TRBV9 to TRBJ1-4; D is possibly TRBD1 (6 bases). Trimming removed 2 bases from V and 3 bases from J, with 11 bases in between. The CDR3 totals 15 residues. Germline-derived CDR1 and CDR2 are SGDLS and YYNGEE. As DNA, the CDR3 is TGTGCCAGCAGCGTTTTGGCAGGGGCTAATGAAAAACTGTTTTTT. Amino acid sequence: CASSVLAGANEKLFF.

In this sample, this clone turned up a few times. The J gene is TRBJ1-5, the V gene TRBV18; tentatively, D is TRBD1 (6 bases). CDR1 and CDR2 from the germline V gene are KGHSH and LQKENI. V shed 6 bases and J shed 6 bases, with 15 bases lying between them. The CDR3 has 14 residues. The CDR3 DNA reads as TGTGCCAGCTCGCTCACAGGGAACCCTCAGCCCCAGCATTTT. Encoded protein: CASSLTGNPQPQHF.

The chain uses TRBV9 and TRBJ1-1; 7 bases are shared with TRBD1. CDR1 is SGDLS and CDR2 is YYNGEE in the germline V gene. J was trimmed by 0 bases and V by 2 bases; bases with no gene match: 7. The CDR3 contains 16 residues. The CDR3 loop is CASSVETGQLNTEAFF. For the CDR3, the DNA is TGTGCCAGCAGCGTTGAGACAGGGCAACTGAACACTGAAGCTTTCTTT.

The chain recombines TRBV7-3 with TRBJ2-1; the D gene is possibly TRBD1 (5 bases). The V gene's germline CDR1 is SGHTA and CDR2 FQGTGA. V was pared by 1 base and J by 1 base, with 14 bases between. The CDR3 sequence is 17 residues long. The CDR3 nucleotides are TGTGCCAGCAGCTTAAAAACCCTCGACAGTTCCTACAATGAGCAGTTCTTC. Translated: CASSLKTLDSSYNEQFF.

This chain links TRBV7-9 with TRBJ2-3, with TRBD2 matching 10 bases. The CDR3 consists of 16 residues. Germline V gene data show CDR1 as SEHNR and CDR2 as FQNEAQ (reference sequence). Losses at the gene ends were 5 bases for V and 2 bases for J; bases not matched to a gene: 7. CDR3 sequence (DNA): TGTGCCAGCAGCCCCCCGGGACTAGCGTCCACAGATACGCAGTATTTT. Translating it yields CASSPPGLASTDTQYF.

This clone appeared a few times. The rearrangement links TRBV18 to TRBJ2-2; maybe TRBD1 (5 bases). Germline CDR1 reads KGHSH; CDR2 reads LQKENI. The CDR3 covers 13 residues. Trimming cost V 3 bases and J 5 bases, with 7 bases left between them. For the CDR3, the DNA is TGTGCCAGCTCACCGACAGCGACCGGGGAGCTGTTTTTT. Amino acids: CASSPTATGELFF. Full variable domain (outside the CDR3, taken from reference TRBV18 and TRBJ2-2): NAGVMQNPRHLVRRRGQEARLRCSPMKGHSHVYWYRQLPEEGLKFMVYLQKENIIDESGMPKERFSAEFPKEGPSILRIQQVVRGDSAAYFCASSPTATGELFFGEGSRLTVL.

This chain uses TRBV30 with TRBJ2-3; 10 nucleotides align to TRBD2. The V and J ends lost 0 bases and 7 bases, in that order; junction bases with no gene match: 4. Germline-derived CDR1 and CDR2 are GTSNPN and SVGIG (reference sequence). The CDR3 covers 14 residues. Here the CDR3 DNA reads TGTGCCTGGAGTGTAGCGGGGGGGCTCAATACGCAGTATTTT. Translation gives CAWSVAGGLNTQYF.

DNA for the CDR3: TGCGCCAGCAGCCAAGATCAGGGTTGGGGCAATCAGCCCCAGCATTTT. Translation: CASSQDQGWGNQPQHF. This chain uses TRBV4-1 with TRBJ1-5; TRBD1 is a possible D gene (5 bases). The germline V gene has CDR1 MGHRA and CDR2 YSYEKL. V was pared by 0 bases and J by 2 bases, with 11 bases between. This CDR3 region has 16 residues.

The genes are TRBV19 and TRBJ2-3; TRBD1 agrees at 8 bases. CDR1 and CDR2 (germline): LNHDA, SQIVND (reference sequence). V gave up 5 bases and J gave up 1 base; unmatched junction bases: 5. The CDR3 consists of 15 residues. The CDR3 is CASSSPTGGTDTQYF. The CDR3 nucleotides are TGTGCCAGTAGTTCCCCGACAGGGGGCACAGATACGCAGTATTTT.

The chain uses TRBV6-6 and TRBJ2-7; 9 positions agree with TRBD1. CDR3 length equals 14 residues. Germline V CDR1 and CDR2: MNHNY, SVGAGI (reference sequence). V shed 8 bases, J shed 8 bases, and the junction held 13 bases outside the gene matches. The CDR3 DNA reads as TGTGCCAGCGCTTCGGGACAGGGTTCTACGAAGCAGTACTTC. Translating it yields CASASGQGSTKQYF.

The chain uses TRBV27 and TRBJ2-7; 7 nucleotides line up with TRBD1. The CDR3 length is 15 residues. The trim removed 1 base at V and 5 bases at J, leaving 8 bases unmatched. Germline V gives CDR1 MNHEY, CDR2 SMNVEV (reference sequence). As DNA, the CDR3 is TGTGCCAGCAGTTTATTTCCCCAGGGGGTCCACGAGCAGTACTTC. This encodes CASSLFPQGVHEQYF.

This clone occurred a few times. The J gene is TRBJ1-6, the V gene TRBV11-2; D unclear. CDR1 and CDR2 (germline): SGHAT, FQNNGV. This CDR3 has 17 residues. The V and J ends lost 6 bases and 2 bases respectively, with 17 bases between them. The DNA for the CDR3 is TGTGCCAGCAGGAACCCAAGCCGGCGGCCCTATAATTCACCCCTCCACTTT. It translates to CASRNPSRRPYNSPLHF.

The chain links TRBV5-5 to TRBJ2-1; no clear D gene. The V end lost 2 bases, the J end lost 4 bases, and 13 bases lay between the germline ends. Germline CDR1 and CDR2: SGHKS and YYEKEE (reference sequence). This CDR3 region has 15 residues. CDR3 DNA: TGTGCCAGCAGCTTAGGTTTAGGCGGTTACAATGAGCAGTTCTTC. Amino acids: CASSLGLGGYNEQFF.

V usage is TRBV4-1 and J usage is TRBJ2-5, with 8 bases that match TRBD2. Germline CDR1 reads MGHRA; CDR2 reads YSYEKL. This CDR3 region has 18 residues. J lost 2 bases, V lost 3 bases, and 14 bases had no gene match. As DNA, the CDR3 is TGCGCCAGCAGCCATGGGTCAATCGGGGGGGTTGGACAAGAGACCCAGTACTTC. Amino acids: CASSHGSIGGVGQETQYF.

The CDR3 sequence: CTSSLVYVAGRESDTQYF. The CDR3 DNA reads as TGCACCAGCAGCCTAGTATACGTAGCGGGGAGGGAATCAGATACGCAGTATTTT. J is TRBJ2-3 and V is TRBV1; the D call of TRBD2 is as the table states it, not checked on the DNA. TRBV1 is flagged as a pseudogene. The CDR3 contains 18 residues.